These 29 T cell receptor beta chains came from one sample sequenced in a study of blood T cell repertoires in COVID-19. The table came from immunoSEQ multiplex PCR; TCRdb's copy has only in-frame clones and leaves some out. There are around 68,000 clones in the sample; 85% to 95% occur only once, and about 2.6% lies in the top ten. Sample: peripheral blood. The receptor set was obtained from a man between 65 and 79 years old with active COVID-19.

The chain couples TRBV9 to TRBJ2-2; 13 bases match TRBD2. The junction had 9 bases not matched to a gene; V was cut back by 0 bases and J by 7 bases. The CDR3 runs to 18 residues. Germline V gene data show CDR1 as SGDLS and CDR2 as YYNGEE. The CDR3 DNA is TGTGCCAGCAGCGTAGGAGCCGGGACTAGCGGGGTTAACGGGGAGCTGTTTTTT. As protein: CASSVGAGTSGVNGELFF.

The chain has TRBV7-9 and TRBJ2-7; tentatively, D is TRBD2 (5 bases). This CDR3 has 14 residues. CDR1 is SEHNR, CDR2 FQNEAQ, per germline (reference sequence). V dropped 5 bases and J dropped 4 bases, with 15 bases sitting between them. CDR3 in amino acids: CASSRAGEGYEQYF. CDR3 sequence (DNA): TGTGCCAGCAGCCGTGCCGGCGAGGGATACGAGCAGTACTTC.

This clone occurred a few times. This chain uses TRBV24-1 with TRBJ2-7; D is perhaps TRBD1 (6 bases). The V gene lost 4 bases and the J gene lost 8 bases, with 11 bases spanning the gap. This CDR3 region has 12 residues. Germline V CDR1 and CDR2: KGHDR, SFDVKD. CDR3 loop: CATSERTAQQYF. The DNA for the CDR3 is TGTGCCACCAGTGAGCGGACAGCCCAGCAGTACTTC.

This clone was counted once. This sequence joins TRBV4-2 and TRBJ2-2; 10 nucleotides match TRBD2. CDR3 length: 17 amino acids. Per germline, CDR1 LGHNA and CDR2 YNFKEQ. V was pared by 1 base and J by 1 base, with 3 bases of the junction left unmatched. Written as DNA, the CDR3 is TGTGCCAGCAGCCAAGCCTTAGCGGGGGGGAACACCGGGGAGCTGTTTTTT. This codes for CASSQALAGGNTGELFF.

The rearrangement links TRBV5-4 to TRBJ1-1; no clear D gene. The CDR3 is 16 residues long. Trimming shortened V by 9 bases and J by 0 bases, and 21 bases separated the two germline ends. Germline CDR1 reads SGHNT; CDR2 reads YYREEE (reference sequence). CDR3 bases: TGTGCCACTAAAACCACCCGGGGAACCTTGAACACTGAAGCTTTCTTT. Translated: CATKTTRGTLNTEAFF.

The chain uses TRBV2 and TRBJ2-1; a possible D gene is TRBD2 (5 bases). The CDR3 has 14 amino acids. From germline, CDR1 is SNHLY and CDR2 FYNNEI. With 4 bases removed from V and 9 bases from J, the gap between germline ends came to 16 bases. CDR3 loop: CASSVAESRGEQFF. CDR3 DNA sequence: TGTGCCAGCAGTGTGGCGGAATCTCGGGGTGAGCAGTTCTTC.

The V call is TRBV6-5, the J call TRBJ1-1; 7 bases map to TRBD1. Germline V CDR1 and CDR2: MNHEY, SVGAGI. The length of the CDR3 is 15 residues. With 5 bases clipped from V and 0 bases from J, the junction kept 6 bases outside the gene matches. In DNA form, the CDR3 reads TGTGCCAGCAGTAATCCAGGGACAGTGAACACTGAAGCTTTCTTT. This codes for CASSNPGTVNTEAFF.

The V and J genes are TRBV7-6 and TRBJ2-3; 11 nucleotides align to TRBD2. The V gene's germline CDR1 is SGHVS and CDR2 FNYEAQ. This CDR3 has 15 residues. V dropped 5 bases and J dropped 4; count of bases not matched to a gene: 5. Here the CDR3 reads CASSRSGGAPDTQYF. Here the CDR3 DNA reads TGTGCCAGCAGCCGTAGCGGGGGGGCCCCAGATACGCAGTATTTT.

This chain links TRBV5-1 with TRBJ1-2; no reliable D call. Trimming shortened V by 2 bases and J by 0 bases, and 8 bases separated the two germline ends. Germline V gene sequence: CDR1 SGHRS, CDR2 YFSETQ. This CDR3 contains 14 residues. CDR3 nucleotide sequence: TGCGCCAGCAGCTTTACAGAACCTAACTATGGCTACACCTTC. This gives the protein CASSFTEPNYGYTF.

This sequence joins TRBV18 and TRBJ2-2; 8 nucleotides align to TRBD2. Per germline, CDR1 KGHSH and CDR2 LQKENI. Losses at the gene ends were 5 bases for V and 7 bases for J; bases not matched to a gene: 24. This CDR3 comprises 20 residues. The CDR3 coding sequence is TGTGCCAGCTCAGCTACTCTCACCGGCCCGGGACTGCGGGGGGACGGGGAGCTGTTTTTT. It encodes CASSATLTGPGLRGDGELFF.

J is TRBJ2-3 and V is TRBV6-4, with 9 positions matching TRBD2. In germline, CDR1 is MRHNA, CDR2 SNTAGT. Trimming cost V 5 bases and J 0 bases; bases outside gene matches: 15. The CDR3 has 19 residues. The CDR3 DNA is TGTGCCAGCAGTCTGACGTGGCCTAGCGGGGAGGCTAGCACAGATACGCAGTATTTT. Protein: CASSLTWPSGEASTDTQYF.

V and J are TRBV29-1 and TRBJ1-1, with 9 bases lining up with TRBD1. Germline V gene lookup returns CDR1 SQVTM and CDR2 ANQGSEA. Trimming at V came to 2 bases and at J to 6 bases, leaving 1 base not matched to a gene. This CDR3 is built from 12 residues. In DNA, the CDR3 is TGCAGCGTTGAAAGGACAGGGGCTGAAGCTTTCTTT. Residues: CSVERTGAEAFF. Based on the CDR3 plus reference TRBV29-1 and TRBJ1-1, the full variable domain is SAVISQKPSRDICQRGTSLTIQCQVDSQVTMMFWYRQQPGQSLTLIATANQGSEATYESGFVIDKFPISRPNLTFSTLTVSNMSPEDSSIYLCSVERTGAEAFFGQGTRLTVV.

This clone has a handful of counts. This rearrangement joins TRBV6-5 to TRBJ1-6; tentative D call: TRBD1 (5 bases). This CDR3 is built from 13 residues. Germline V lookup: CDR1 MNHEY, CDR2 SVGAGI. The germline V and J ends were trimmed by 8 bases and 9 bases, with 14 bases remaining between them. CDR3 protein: CASGQGGVSPLHF. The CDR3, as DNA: TGTGCCAGCGGGCAGGGAGGTGTTTCACCCCTCCACTTT.

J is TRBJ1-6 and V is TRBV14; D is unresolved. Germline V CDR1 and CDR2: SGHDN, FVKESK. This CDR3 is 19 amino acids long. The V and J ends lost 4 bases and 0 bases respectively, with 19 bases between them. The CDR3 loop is CASSPRIGGIFSYNSPLHF. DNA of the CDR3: TGTGCCAGCAGCCCGAGGATAGGAGGGATATTCTCCTATAATTCACCCCTCCACTTT. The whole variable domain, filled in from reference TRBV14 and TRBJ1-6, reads EAGVTQFPSHSVIEKGQTVTLRCDPISGHDNLYWYRRVMGKEIKFLLHFVKESKQDESGMPNNRFLAERTGGTYSTLKVQPAELEDSGVYFCASSPRIGGIFSYNSPLHFGNGTRLTVT.

Written as DNA, the CDR3 is TGTGCCAGCGGGACAGGGTTGTCTAGCAATCAGCCCCAGCATTTT. Encoded protein: CASGTGLSSNQPQHF. The chain links TRBV6-5 to TRBJ1-5; 9 nucleotides align to TRBD1. V was clipped by 8 bases and J by 0 bases; unmatched bases: 5. Germline CDR1 reads MNHEY; CDR2 reads SVGAGI. This CDR3 region has 15 residues.

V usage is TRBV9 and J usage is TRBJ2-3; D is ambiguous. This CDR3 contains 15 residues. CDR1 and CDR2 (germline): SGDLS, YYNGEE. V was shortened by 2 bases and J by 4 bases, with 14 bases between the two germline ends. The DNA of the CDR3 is TGTGCCAGCAGCGTCCCCCCTGGAGTGGCAGATACGCAGTATTTT. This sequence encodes CASSVPPGVADTQYF.

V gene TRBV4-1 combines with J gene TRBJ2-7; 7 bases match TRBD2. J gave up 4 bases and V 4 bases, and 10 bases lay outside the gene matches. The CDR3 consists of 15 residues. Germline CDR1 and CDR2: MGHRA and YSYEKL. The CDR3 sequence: CASSPMERGGYEQYF. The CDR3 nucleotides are TGCGCCAGCAGCCCAATGGAAAGGGGAGGGTACGAGCAGTACTTC.

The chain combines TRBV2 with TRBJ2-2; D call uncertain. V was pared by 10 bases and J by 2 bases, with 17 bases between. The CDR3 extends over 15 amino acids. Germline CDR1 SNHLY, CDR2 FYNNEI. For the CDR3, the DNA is TGTGCCATCCTATTACCACCATTAAACACCGGGGAGCTGTTTTTT. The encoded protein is CAILLPPLNTGELFF.

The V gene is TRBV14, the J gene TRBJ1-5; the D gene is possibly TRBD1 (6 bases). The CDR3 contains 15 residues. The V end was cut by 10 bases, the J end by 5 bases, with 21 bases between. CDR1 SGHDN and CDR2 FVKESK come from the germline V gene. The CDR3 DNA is TGTGCCACCGAAGGCACAGGGAAAAGGGATCAGCCCCAGCATTTT. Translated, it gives CATEGTGKRDQPQHF. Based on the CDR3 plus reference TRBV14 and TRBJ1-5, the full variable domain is EAGVTQFPSHSVIEKGQTVTLRCDPISGHDNLYWYRRVMGKEIKFLLHFVKESKQDESGMPNNRFLAERTGGTYSTLKVQPAELEDSGVYFCATEGTGKRDQPQHFGDGTRLSIL.

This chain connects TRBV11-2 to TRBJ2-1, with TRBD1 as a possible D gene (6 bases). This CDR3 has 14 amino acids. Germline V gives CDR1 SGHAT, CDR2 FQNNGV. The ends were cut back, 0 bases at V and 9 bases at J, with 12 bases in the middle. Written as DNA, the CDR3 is TGTGCCAGCAGCTTAGACCGACGGACAGTTGAGCAGTTCTTC. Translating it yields CASSLDRRTVEQFF.

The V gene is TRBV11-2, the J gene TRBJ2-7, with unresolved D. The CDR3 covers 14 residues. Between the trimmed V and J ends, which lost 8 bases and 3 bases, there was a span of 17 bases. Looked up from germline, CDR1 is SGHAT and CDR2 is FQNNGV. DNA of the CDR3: TGTGCCAGCTCCTACAGACCGGCGATCTACGAGCAGTACGTC. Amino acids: CASSYRPAIYEQYV.

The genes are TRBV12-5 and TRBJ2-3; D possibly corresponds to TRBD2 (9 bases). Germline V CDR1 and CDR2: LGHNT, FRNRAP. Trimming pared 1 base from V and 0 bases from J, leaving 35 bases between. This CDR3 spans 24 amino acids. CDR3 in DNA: TGTGCTAGTGGTTTGGGGACAGGGAAGACCTCTAGCGGGGCCCGGGGTGGTAGCACAGATACGCAGTATTTT. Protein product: CASGLGTGKTSSGARGGSTDTQYF.

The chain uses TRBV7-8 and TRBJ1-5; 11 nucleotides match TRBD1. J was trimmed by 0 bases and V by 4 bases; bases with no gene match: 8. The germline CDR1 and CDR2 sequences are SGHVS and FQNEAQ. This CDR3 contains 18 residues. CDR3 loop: CASSSGQGASYSNQPQHF. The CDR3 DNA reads TGTGCCAGCAGCTCAGGACAGGGGGCATCCTATAGCAATCAGCCCCAGCATTTT. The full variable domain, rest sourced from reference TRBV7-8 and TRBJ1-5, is GAGVSQSPRYKVAKRGQDVALRCDPISGHVSLFWYQQALGQGPEFLTYFQNEAQLDKSGLPSDRFFAERPEGSVSTLKIQRTQQEDSAVYLCASSSGQGASYSNQPQHFGDGTRLSIL.

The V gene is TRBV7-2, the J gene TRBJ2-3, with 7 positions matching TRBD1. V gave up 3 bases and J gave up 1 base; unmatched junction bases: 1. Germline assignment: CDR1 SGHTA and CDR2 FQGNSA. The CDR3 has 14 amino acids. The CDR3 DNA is TGTGCCAGCAGCTTCACAGGGGGCACAGATACGCAGTATTTT. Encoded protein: CASSFTGGTDTQYF.

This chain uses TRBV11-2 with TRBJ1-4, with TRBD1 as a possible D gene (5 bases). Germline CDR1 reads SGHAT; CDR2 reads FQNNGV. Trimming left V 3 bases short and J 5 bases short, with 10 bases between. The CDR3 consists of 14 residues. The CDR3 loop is CASSFQGGNEKLFF. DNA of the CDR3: TGTGCCAGCAGCTTCCAGGGCGGCAATGAAAAACTGTTTTTT.

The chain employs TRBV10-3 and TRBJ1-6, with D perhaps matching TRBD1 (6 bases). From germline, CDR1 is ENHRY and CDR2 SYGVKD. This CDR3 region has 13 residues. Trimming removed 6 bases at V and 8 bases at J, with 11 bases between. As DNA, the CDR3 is TGTGCCATCAGCCGGACAGAGGATTCACCCCTCCACTTT. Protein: CAISRTEDSPLHF.

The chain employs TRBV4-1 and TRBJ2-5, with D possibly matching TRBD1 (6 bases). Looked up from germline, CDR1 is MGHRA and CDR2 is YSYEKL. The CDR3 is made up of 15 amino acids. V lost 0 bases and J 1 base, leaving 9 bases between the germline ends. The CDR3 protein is CASSQEGGFQETQYF. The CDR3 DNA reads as TGCGCCAGCAGCCAAGAAGGGGGTTTCCAAGAGACCCAGTACTTC.

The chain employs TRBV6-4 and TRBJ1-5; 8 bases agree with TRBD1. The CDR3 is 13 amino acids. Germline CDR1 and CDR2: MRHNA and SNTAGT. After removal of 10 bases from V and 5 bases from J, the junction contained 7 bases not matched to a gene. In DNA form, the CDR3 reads TGTGCCACCGCGGCGGACAGGGATCAGCCCCAGCATTTT. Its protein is CATAADRDQPQHF.

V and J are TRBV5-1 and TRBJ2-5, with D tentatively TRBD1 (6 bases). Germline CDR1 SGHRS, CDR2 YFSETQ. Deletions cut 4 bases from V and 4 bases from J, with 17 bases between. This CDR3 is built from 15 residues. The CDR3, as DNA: TGCGCCAGCAGCAAAAGCAGGGGAACTCTAGAGACCCAGTACTTC. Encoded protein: CASSKSRGTLETQYF.